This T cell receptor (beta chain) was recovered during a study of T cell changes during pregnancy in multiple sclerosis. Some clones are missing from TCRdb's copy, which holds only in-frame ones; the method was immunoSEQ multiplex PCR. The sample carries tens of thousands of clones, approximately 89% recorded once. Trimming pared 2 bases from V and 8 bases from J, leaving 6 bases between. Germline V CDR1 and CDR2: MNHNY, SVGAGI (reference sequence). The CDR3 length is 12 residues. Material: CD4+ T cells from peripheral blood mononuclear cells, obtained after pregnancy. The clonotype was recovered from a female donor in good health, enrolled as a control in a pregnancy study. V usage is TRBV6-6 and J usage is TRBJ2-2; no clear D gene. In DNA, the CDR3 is TGTGCCAGCAGTTACCCGGAGGGGGAGCTGTTTTTT. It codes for CASSYPEGELFF.